This TCR beta chain was observed in a study of T cell repertoires in cytomegalovirus infection. Study information: HLA-C-restricted CMV epitopes, recently identified, and well-studied HLA-B-restricted ones were used by the study. CMV infection together with matching HLA type was indicated by public TCR beta signatures. Study-level results: Totalled public TCR beta family frequency picked out people who carried CMV plus the relevant HLA. Dominant in the ex vivo response were TCR beta clonotypes restricted by HLA-C and specific for CMV.

Germline V CDR1 and CDR2: MNHEY, SVGEGT. Trimming at V came to 0 bases and at J to 7 bases, leaving 8 bases not matched to a gene. The CDR3 is 16 residues long. This clonotype was seen only a few times. Its matching antigen is unknown. TCRdb ran MiXCR on the reads and lists one entry per CDR3 protein. The sample yields 340,000 or so distinct CDR3 sequences, roughly 25% seen once. The sequences come from cultured PBMCs, collected from culture after CMV antigen stimulation. The chain has TRBV6-2 or TRBV6-3 and TRBJ2-1; TRBD2 matches at 8 bases. The clonotype comes from a human donor in good health (CMV status not recorded). Some clones in this sample may be carry-over from other donors' samples. In DNA form, the CDR3 reads TGTGCCAGCAGTTACTCGACTGCGGGAGGCCTGAATGAGCAGTTCTTC. Its translation: CASSYSTAGGLNEQFF.